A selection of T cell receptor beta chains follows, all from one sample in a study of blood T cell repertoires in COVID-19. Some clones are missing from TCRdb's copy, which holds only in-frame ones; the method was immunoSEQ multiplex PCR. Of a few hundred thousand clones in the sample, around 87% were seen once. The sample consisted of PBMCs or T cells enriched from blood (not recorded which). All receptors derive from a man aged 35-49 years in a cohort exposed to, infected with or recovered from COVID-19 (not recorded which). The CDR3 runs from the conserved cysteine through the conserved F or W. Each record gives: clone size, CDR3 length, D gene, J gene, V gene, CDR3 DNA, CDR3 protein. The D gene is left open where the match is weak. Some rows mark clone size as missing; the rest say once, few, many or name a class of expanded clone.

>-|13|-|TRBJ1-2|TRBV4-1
TGCGCCAGCAGCCAAGACAGTAACTATGGCTACACCTTC
CASSQDSNYGYTF
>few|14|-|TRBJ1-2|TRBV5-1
TGCGCCAGCAGCCGATCGACCGGGGGGTTCGGCTACACCTTC
CASSRSTGGFGYTF
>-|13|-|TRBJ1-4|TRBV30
TGTGCCTGGAGTGTACCAGGGCGAGAAAAACTGTTTTTT
CAWSVPGREKLFF
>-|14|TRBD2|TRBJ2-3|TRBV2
TGTGCCAGCGGCGGCGGGAGGGCGGTAGATACGCAGTATTTT
CASGGGRAVDTQYF
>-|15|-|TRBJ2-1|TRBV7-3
TGTGCCAGCAGCCTACTCGGGCGTAGCGTCAATGAGCAGTTCTTC
CASSLLGRSVNEQFF
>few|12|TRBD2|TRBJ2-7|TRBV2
TGTGCCAGCAGTGAAATAGCGGGAAGGAAGGACTTC
CASSEIAGRKDF
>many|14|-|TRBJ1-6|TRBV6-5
TGTGCCAGCAGTTCCAGGCTAAATAATTCACCCCTCCACTTT
CASSSRLNNSPLHF
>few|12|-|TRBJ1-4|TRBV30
TGTGCCTTCGGTCTCGGCGGGGAAAAACTGTTTTTT
CAFGLGGEKLFF
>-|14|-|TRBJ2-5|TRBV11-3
TGTGCCAGCAGACCGACAGCGTACCAAGAGACCCAGTACTTC
CASRPTAYQETQYF
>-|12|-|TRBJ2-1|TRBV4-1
TGCGCCAGCAGCCAAGTAAGCGATGAGCAGTTCTTC
CASSQVSDEQFF
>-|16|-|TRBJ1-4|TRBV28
TGTGCCAGCAGTTATCAAACAAGTGCAACTAATGAAAAACTGTTTTTT
CASSYQTSATNEKLFF
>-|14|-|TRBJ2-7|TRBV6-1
TGTGCCAGCAGTGAAGTACGTCGGGAGAGCGAGCAGTACTTC
CASSEVRRESEQYF
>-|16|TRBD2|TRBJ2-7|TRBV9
TGTGCCAGCAGCGTATCTGCCCTAGCGGGTTTCTACGAGCAGTACTTC
CASSVSALAGFYEQYF
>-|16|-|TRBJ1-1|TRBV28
TGTGCCAGCAGTCAAGGCGATAGTAGGGGTAACACTGAAGCTTTCTTT
CASSQGDSRGNTEAFF
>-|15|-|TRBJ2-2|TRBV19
TGTGCCAGTAGCGGAACGGGGGCGAACACCGGGGAGCTGTTTTTT
CASSGTGANTGELFF
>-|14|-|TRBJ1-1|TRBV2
TGTGCCAGCAGTGAACAGGGCATGAACACTGAAGCTTTCTTT
CASSEQGMNTEAFF
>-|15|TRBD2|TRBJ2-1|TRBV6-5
TGTGCCAGCAGCATTAGCGGGAGAACCTACAATGAGCAGTTCTTC
CASSISGRTYNEQFF
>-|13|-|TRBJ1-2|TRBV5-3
TGTGCCAGAAGCACAAAACAGGTGCCTGGCTACACCTTC
CARSTKQVPGYTF
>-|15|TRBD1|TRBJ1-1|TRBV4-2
TGTGCCAGCAGCCCGGGACAGGGGGCGGACACTGAAGCTTTCTTT
CASSPGQGADTEAFF
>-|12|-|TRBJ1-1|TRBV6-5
TGTGCCAGCTCCGCACGGGGGACTGAAGCTTTCTTT
CASSARGTEAFF
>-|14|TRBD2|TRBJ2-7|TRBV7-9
TGTGCCAGCAGCCCGGGGAGCGGGAGGTCCGAGCAGTACTTC
CASSPGSGRSEQYF
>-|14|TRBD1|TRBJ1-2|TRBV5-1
TGCGCCAGCAGCGACGGGGACAGGGGGTTCCTCTACACCTTC
CASSDGDRGFLYTF
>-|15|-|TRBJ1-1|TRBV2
TGTGCCAGCAGTGAATTGTTGGGCTCGAACACTGAAGCTTTCTTT
CASSELLGSNTEAFF
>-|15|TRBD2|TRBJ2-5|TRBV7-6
TGTGCCAGCAGCTTAGGTAGCGGGGTACAAGAGACCCAGTACTTC
CASSLGSGVQETQYF
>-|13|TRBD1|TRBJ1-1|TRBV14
TGTGCCAGCAGCCATACAGGGGGTGCTGAAGCTTTCTTT
CASSHTGGAEAFF
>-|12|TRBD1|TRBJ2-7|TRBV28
TGTGCCAGTGGGACAGGTTCCTACGAGCAGTACTTC
CASGTGSYEQYF
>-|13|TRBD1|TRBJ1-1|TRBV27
TGTGCCAGCTGGACAGGGGACTACACTGAAGCTTTCTTT
CASWTGDYTEAFF
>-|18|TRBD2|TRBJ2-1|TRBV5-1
TGCGCCAGCAGCTTGGCACTAGCGGGAGATGGGTCCTACAATGAGCAGTTCTTC
CASSLALAGDGSYNEQFF
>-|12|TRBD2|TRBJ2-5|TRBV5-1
TGCGCCAGCCGTACTAGCGTTGAGACCCAGTACTTC
CASRTSVETQYF
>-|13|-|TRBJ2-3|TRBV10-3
TGTGCCATCAGTGACTTACGGGGGGATACGCAGTATTTT
CAISDLRGDTQYF
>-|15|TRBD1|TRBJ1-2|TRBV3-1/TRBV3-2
TGTGCCAGCAGCCCTAGACAGGGGGCTAACTATGGCTACACCTTC
CASSPRQGANYGYTF
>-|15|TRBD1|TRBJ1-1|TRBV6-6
TGTGCCAGCAGCTCGACAGGGGGCCCCACCACTGAAGCTTTCTTT
CASSSTGGPTTEAFF
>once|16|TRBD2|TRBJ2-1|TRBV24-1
TGTGCCACCAGTGATTTGGGGACTAGCGGGAGGATCGAGCAGTTCTTC
CATSDLGTSGRIEQFF
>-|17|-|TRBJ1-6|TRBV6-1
TGTGCCAGCAGTGGGGGTAGAGACAGGTCCTATAATTCACCCCTCCACTTT
CASSGGRDRSYNSPLHF
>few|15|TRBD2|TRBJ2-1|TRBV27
TGTGCCAGCAGTGTCCAGCGGGAGGGGCGGAATGAGCAGTTCTTC
CASSVQREGRNEQFF
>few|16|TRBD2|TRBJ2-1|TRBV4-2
TGTGCCAGCAGCCAAGATTTGCGCGGGAGTTCGTATGAGCAGTTCTTC
CASSQDLRGSSYEQFF
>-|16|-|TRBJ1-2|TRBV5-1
TGCGCCAGCAGCTTGGTATCGGGCCCAGGGATATATGGCTACACCTTC
CASSLVSGPGIYGYTF
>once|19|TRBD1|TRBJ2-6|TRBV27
TGTGCCAGCAGGCCACGCCCGGGACAGGGGGCGTCTGGGGCCAACGTCCTGACTTTC
CASRPRPGQGASGANVLTF
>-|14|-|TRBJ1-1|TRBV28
TGTGCCAGCAGTAGTCAACAGGGTACCACTGAAGCTTTCTTT
CASSSQQGTTEAFF
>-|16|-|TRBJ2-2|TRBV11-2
TGTGCCAGCAGCCCCCTAGTCACGGGGGTCACCGGGGAGCTGTTTTTT
CASSPLVTGVTGELFF
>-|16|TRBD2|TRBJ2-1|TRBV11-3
TGTGCCAGCAGCTTTAGACTAGCGGACTCCTACAATGAGCAGTTCTTC
CASSFRLADSYNEQFF
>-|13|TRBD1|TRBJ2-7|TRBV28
TGTGCCAGCAGTTCGGGACAGCCTTACGAGCAGTACTTC
CASSSGQPYEQYF
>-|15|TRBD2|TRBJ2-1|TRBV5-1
TGCGCCAGCAGCACCGCACCTAGCGGGAGCTATGAGCAGTTCTTC
CASSTAPSGSYEQFF
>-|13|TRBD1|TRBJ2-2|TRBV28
TGTGCCAGCAGAACAGGGGGAACCGGGGAGCTGTTTTTT
CASRTGGTGELFF
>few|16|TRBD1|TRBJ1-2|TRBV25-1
TGTGCCAGCAGTGGCCCAGGGGGCAGGGGCCACTATGGCTACACCTTC
CASSGPGGRGHYGYTF
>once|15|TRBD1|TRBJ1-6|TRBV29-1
TGCAGCGTTCGGACAGGGAGCTCCTATAATTCACCCCTCCACTTT
CSVRTGSSYNSPLHF
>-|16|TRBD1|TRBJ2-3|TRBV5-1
TGCGCCAGCAGCCCACAAACAGGGGTACGATCGTATACGCAGTATTTT
CASSPQTGVRSYTQYF
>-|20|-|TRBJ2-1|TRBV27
TGTGCCAGCAGTCCCCCCCGGGCCCAAAAGTTCAAACAGGCCTACAATGAGCAGTTCTTC
CASSPPRAQKFKQAYNEQFF
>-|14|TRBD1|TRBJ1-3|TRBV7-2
TGTGCCAGCAGCTTAGTGGACAGGGGAAACACCATATATTTT
CASSLVDRGNTIYF
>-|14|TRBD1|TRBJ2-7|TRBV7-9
TGTGCCAGCAGTTTCGGACAGGGGCCCTACGAGCAGTACTTC
CASSFGQGPYEQYF
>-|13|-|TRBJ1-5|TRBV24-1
TGTGCCACCCGAGGGGGATCCAATCAGCCCCAGCATTTT
CATRGGSNQPQHF
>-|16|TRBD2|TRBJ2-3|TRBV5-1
TGCGCCAGCAGCGCGGGACTAGCGGGAGGAACAGATACGCAGTATTTT
CASSAGLAGGTDTQYF
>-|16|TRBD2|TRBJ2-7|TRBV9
TGTGCCAGCAGCGTAGAAAGGGCGGGAGGATTTTACGAGCAGTACTTC
CASSVERAGGFYEQYF
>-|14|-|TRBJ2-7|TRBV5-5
TGTGCCAGCAGCTTGGACGGTACCTCCTACGAGCAGTACTTC
CASSLDGTSYEQYF
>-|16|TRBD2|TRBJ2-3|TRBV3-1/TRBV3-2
TGTGCCAGCAGCCAAGGAGTAGCGGGAGGCGCAGATACGCAGTATTTT
CASSQGVAGGADTQYF
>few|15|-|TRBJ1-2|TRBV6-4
TGTGCCAGCAGTGACGGGAGTCAGCCGAACTATGGCTACACCTTC
CASSDGSQPNYGYTF
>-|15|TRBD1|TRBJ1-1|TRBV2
TGTGCCAGCAGGGGGACAGGGGACGGTGGCACTGAAGCTTTCTTT
CASRGTGDGGTEAFF
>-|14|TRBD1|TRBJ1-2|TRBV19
TGTGCCAGTAGTATACAGAGGGGGCTCTATGGCTACACCTTC
CASSIQRGLYGYTF
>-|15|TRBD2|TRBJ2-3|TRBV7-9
TGTGCCAGCAGGAGCTCAGCGGGATGGGCAGATACGCAGTATTTT
CASRSSAGWADTQYF
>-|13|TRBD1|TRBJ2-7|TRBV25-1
TGTGCCAGCAGTGGGGACAGCTCCTACGAGCAGTACTTC
CASSGDSSYEQYF